Listed below are T cell receptor beta chains from one sample, sequenced in a study of T-cell memory formation after mild COVID-19. Using its own MiXCR run on the 5' RACE reads, TCRdb lists one record per CDR3 protein. The profile shows around 200,000 distinct CDR3 sequences, about 9.2% of them singletons. The sequencing input was PBMCs or a T cell subset sorted from them (not recorded which). These receptors came from a man younger than 30 who had mild COVID-19 (a few samples of this study predate the infection). Cell type and time point are not known. Each CDR3 is given with its conserved first and last residue. Fields, in order: V gene, CDR3 length, D gene, J gene, clone size, CDR3 protein, CDR3 DNA. The D gene is left open where the match is weak. Rows give clone size only sometimes, using once, few, many, or a class for an expanded clone.

v_gene: TRBV5-6
len: 14
d_gene: NA
j_gene: TRBJ1-6
abundance: NA
CDR3aa: CASSLRGLNSPLHF
CDR3nt: TGTGCCAGCAGCTTGCGGGGGTTAAATTCACCCCTCCACTTT

v_gene: TRBV5-1
len: 14
d_gene: TRBD1
j_gene: TRBJ2-5
abundance: many
CDR3aa: CASSFQTGEETQYF
CDR3nt: TGCGCCAGCAGCTTTCAAACAGGGGAAGAGACCCAGTACTTC

v_gene: TRBV4-2
len: 17
d_gene: TRBD1
j_gene: TRBJ2-7
abundance: few
CDR3aa: CASSPASGTGRTYEQYF
CDR3nt: TGTGCCAGCAGCCCAGCATCAGGGACAGGGAGAACCTACGAGCAGTACTTC

v_gene: TRBV15
len: 17
d_gene: NA
j_gene: TRBJ2-3
abundance: NA
CDR3aa: CATSRDSWQGRTDTQYF
CDR3nt: TGTGCCACCAGCAGAGATTCCTGGCAGGGCCGCACAGATACGCAGTATTTT

v_gene: TRBV11-2
len: 16
d_gene: TRBD2
j_gene: TRBJ2-3
abundance: few
CDR3aa: CASSLQPSGGTDTQYF
CDR3nt: TGTGCCAGCAGCTTACAACCTAGCGGGGGCACAGATACGCAGTATTTT

v_gene: TRBV4-3
len: 14
d_gene: NA
j_gene: TRBJ2-1
abundance: few
CDR3aa: CASSIAATYNEQFF
CDR3nt: TGCGCCAGCAGCATAGCGGCGACCTACAATGAGCAGTTCTTC

v_gene: TRBV7-3
len: 13
d_gene: NA
j_gene: TRBJ2-3
abundance: few
CDR3aa: CASGAPQSDTQYF
CDR3nt: TGTGCCAGCGGAGCCCCCCAGTCAGATACGCAGTATTTT

v_gene: TRBV23-1
len: 10
d_gene: NA
j_gene: TRBJ1-4
abundance: NA
CDR3aa: CASTCSRSFF
CDR3nt: TGCGCCAGCACCTGCTCTCGGTCTTTTTTT

v_gene: TRBV20-1
len: 12
d_gene: TRBD2
j_gene: TRBJ2-5
abundance: NA
CDR3aa: CSAIAGRETQYF
CDR3nt: TGCAGTGCTATAGCGGGGCGGGAGACCCAGTACTTC

v_gene: TRBV6-4
len: 14
d_gene: NA
j_gene: TRBJ2-3
abundance: few
CDR3aa: CASSDSSSTDTQYF
CDR3nt: TGTGCCAGCAGTGACTCGTCTTCCACAGATACGCAGTATTTT

v_gene: TRBV25-1
len: 15
d_gene: TRBD2
j_gene: TRBJ2-3
abundance: NA
CDR3aa: CASSELAGGTDTQYF
CDR3nt: TGTGCCAGCAGTGAATTAGCGGGGGGCACAGATACGCAGTATTTT

v_gene: TRBV7-2
len: 13
d_gene: NA
j_gene: TRBJ1-2
abundance: NA
CDR3aa: CASSPAGGYGYTF
CDR3nt: TGTGCCAGCAGCCCCGCGGGAGGCTATGGCTACACCTTC

v_gene: TRBV4-2
len: 14
d_gene: TRBD2
j_gene: TRBJ2-5
abundance: many
CDR3aa: CASSESARGETQYF
CDR3nt: TGTGCCAGCAGCGAATCCGCGCGGGGGGAGACCCAGTACTTC

v_gene: TRBV7-9
len: 14
d_gene: NA
j_gene: TRBJ1-5
abundance: few
CDR3aa: CASSLALSNQPQHF
CDR3nt: TGTGCCAGCAGCTTAGCGCTCAGTAATCAGCCCCAGCATTTT

v_gene: TRBV3-1
len: 14
d_gene: NA
j_gene: TRBJ2-5
abundance: NA
CDR3aa: CASSQVAGQETQYF
CDR3nt: TGTGCCAGCAGCCAAGTGGCAGGGCAAGAGACCCAGTACTTC

v_gene: TRBV6-5
len: 14
d_gene: NA
j_gene: TRBJ2-1
abundance: many
CDR3aa: CASSHGTGVGEQFF
CDR3nt: TGTGCCAGCAGCCACGGGACTGGGGTGGGTGAGCAGTTCTTC

v_gene: TRBV5-1
len: 13
d_gene: NA
j_gene: TRBJ2-5
abundance: few
CDR3aa: CASSLVPEETQYF
CDR3nt: TGCGCCAGCAGCTTGGTTCCCGAAGAGACCCAGTACTTC

v_gene: TRBV6-5
len: 17
d_gene: NA
j_gene: TRBJ2-3
abundance: few
CDR3aa: CASSYSILGGAMDTQYF
CDR3nt: TGTGCCAGCAGTTACTCGATACTAGGGGGGGCGATGGATACGCAGTATTTT

v_gene: TRBV11-2
len: 13
d_gene: NA
j_gene: TRBJ2-3
abundance: many
CDR3aa: CASSLAYLDTQYF
CDR3nt: TGTGCCAGCAGCTTGGCGTACCTGGATACGCAGTATTTT

v_gene: TRBV3-1
len: 14
d_gene: TRBD1
j_gene: TRBJ1-4
abundance: few
CDR3aa: CASSQSQGAEKLFF
CDR3nt: TGTGCCAGCAGCCAATCACAGGGGGCCGAAAAACTGTTTTTT

v_gene: TRBV12-3/TRBV12-4
len: 15
d_gene: TRBD1
j_gene: TRBJ1-5
abundance: NA
CDR3aa: CASSPRTGGDQPQHF
CDR3nt: TGTGCCAGCAGTCCAAGGACAGGTGGTGATCAGCCCCAGCATTTT

v_gene: TRBV28
len: 15
d_gene: NA
j_gene: TRBJ2-4
abundance: few
CDR3aa: CASSSMTGPKNIQYF
CDR3nt: TGTGCCAGCAGTTCAATGACCGGGCCCAAAAACATTCAGTACTTC

v_gene: TRBV7-9
len: 13
d_gene: NA
j_gene: TRBJ2-5
abundance: few
CDR3aa: CASSRGHAETQYF
CDR3nt: TGTGCCAGCAGCCGGGGACACGCAGAGACCCAGTACTTC

v_gene: TRBV5-6
len: 13
d_gene: TRBD2
j_gene: TRBJ2-2
abundance: NA
CDR3aa: CASSATSAGELFF
CDR3nt: TGTGCCAGCAGCGCCACTAGCGCCGGGGAGCTGTTTTTT

v_gene: TRBV7-3
len: 15
d_gene: NA
j_gene: TRBJ2-2
abundance: many
CDR3aa: CASSLIAWGPGELFF
CDR3nt: TGTGCCAGCAGCTTAATAGCGTGGGGCCCCGGGGAGCTGTTTTTT

v_gene: TRBV12-3/TRBV12-4
len: 13
d_gene: NA
j_gene: TRBJ1-6
abundance: few
CDR3aa: CASSPQEGGTLHF
CDR3nt: TGTGCCAGCAGCCCCCAGGAAGGGGGGACCCTCCACTTT

v_gene: TRBV2
len: 14
d_gene: NA
j_gene: TRBJ2-3
abundance: many
CDR3aa: CASSVMGPADTQYF
CDR3nt: TGTGCCAGCAGTGTTATGGGGCCGGCAGATACGCAGTATTTT

v_gene: TRBV6-6
len: 15
d_gene: NA
j_gene: TRBJ1-1
abundance: NA
CDR3aa: CASSYNAGKHTEAFF
CDR3nt: TGTGCCAGCAGTTACAATGCGGGGAAGCACACTGAAGCTTTCTTT

v_gene: TRBV25-1
len: 16
d_gene: TRBD1
j_gene: TRBJ1-6
abundance: NA
CDR3aa: CASSEIGTGYNSPLHF
CDR3nt: TGTGCCAGCAGTGAGATTGGGACAGGGTATAATTCACCCCTCCACTTT

v_gene: TRBV9
len: 17
d_gene: TRBD2
j_gene: TRBJ2-2
abundance: many
CDR3aa: CASSVEAGGRYTGELFF
CDR3nt: TGTGCCAGCAGCGTAGAGGCGGGAGGACGCTACACCGGGGAGCTGTTTTTT

v_gene: TRBV7-6
len: 15
d_gene: TRBD1
j_gene: TRBJ2-5
abundance: NA
CDR3aa: CASSLLDRGRETQYF
CDR3nt: TGTGCCAGCAGCTTACTGGACAGGGGTCGGGAGACCCAGTACTTC

v_gene: TRBV2
len: 14
d_gene: NA
j_gene: TRBJ2-5
abundance: NA
CDR3aa: CASRWDRVQETQYF
CDR3nt: TGTGCCAGCAGATGGGACCGGGTCCAAGAGACCCAGTACTTC

v_gene: TRBV5-6
len: 15
d_gene: NA
j_gene: TRBJ2-5
abundance: NA
CDR3aa: CASSFREQIQETQYF
CDR3nt: TGTGCCAGCAGCTTCCGGGAACAGATCCAAGAGACCCAGTACTTC

v_gene: TRBV11-2
len: 11
d_gene: NA
j_gene: TRBJ1-2
abundance: many
CDR3aa: CASSFRDGYTF
CDR3nt: TGTGCCAGCAGCTTTCGGGATGGCTACACCTTC

v_gene: TRBV12-3/TRBV12-4
len: 15
d_gene: NA
j_gene: TRBJ1-1
abundance: NA
CDR3aa: CASGPQFPWNTEAFF
CDR3nt: TGTGCCAGCGGCCCTCAGTTTCCCTGGAACACTGAAGCTTTCTTT

v_gene: TRBV14
len: 15
d_gene: TRBD2
j_gene: TRBJ2-1
abundance: NA
CDR3aa: CASSRLAGLFNEQFF
CDR3nt: TGTGCCAGCAGCCGGCTAGCGGGGCTTTTCAATGAGCAGTTCTTC

v_gene: TRBV4-1
len: 13
d_gene: NA
j_gene: TRBJ1-1
abundance: NA
CDR3aa: CASTGRLISKAFF
CDR3nt: TGCGCCAGCACGGGACGGCTAATTTCGAAAGCTTTCTTT

v_gene: TRBV5-1
len: 14
d_gene: NA
j_gene: TRBJ2-5
abundance: many
CDR3aa: CASSARDNQETQYF
CDR3nt: TGCGCCAGCAGCGCACGGGACAATCAAGAGACCCAGTACTTC

v_gene: TRBV20-1
len: 14
d_gene: TRBD1
j_gene: TRBJ2-7
abundance: NA
CDR3aa: CSATAGTALYEQYF
CDR3nt: TGCAGTGCTACCGCCGGGACAGCCCTGTACGAGCAGTACTTC

v_gene: TRBV4-3
len: 17
d_gene: NA
j_gene: TRBJ1-3
abundance: few
CDR3aa: CASSQDNAGFTGNTIYF
CDR3nt: TGCGCCAGCAGCCAAGATAATGCAGGGTTTACTGGAAACACCATATATTTT

v_gene: TRBV7-3
len: 15
d_gene: TRBD2
j_gene: TRBJ2-1
abundance: NA
CDR3aa: CASSSSGGLYNEQFF
CDR3nt: TGTGCCAGCAGCTCTAGCGGGGGACTTTACAATGAGCAGTTCTTC

v_gene: TRBV5-6
len: 12
d_gene: TRBD1
j_gene: TRBJ2-3
abundance: many
CDR3aa: CASSSDRGAQYF
CDR3nt: TGTGCCAGCAGCTCAGACAGGGGTGCGCAGTATTTT

v_gene: TRBV5-4
len: 11
d_gene: NA
j_gene: TRBJ2-7
abundance: NA
CDR3aa: CASSTRGEQYF
CDR3nt: TGTGCCAGCAGCACCCGAGGCGAGCAGTACTTC

v_gene: TRBV4-2
len: 18
d_gene: NA
j_gene: TRBJ1-2
abundance: few
CDR3aa: CASSQDLGRTQGRYGYTF
CDR3nt: TGTGCCAGCAGCCAAGATTTGGGGAGGACGCAAGGACGGTATGGCTACACCTTC

v_gene: TRBV20-1
len: 16
d_gene: TRBD1
j_gene: TRBJ2-7
abundance: few
CDR3aa: CSARDFDRGGTYEQYF
CDR3nt: TGCAGTGCTAGAGATTTCGACAGGGGGGGAACCTACGAGCAGTACTTC

v_gene: TRBV7-2
len: 14
d_gene: TRBD2
j_gene: TRBJ2-5
abundance: NA
CDR3aa: CASSPQGGRETQYF
CDR3nt: TGTGCCAGCAGCCCCCAGGGAGGGAGGGAGACCCAGTACTTC

v_gene: TRBV5-6
len: 14
d_gene: NA
j_gene: TRBJ1-2
abundance: once
CDR3aa: CASSLTAKLYGYTF
CDR3nt: TGTGCCAGCAGCTTGACGGCAAAGCTCTATGGCTACACCTTC

v_gene: TRBV12-3/TRBV12-4
len: 13
d_gene: NA
j_gene: TRBJ2-2
abundance: few
CDR3aa: CASGRGVAGELFF
CDR3nt: TGTGCCAGCGGAAGAGGGGTGGCCGGGGAGCTGTTTTTT

v_gene: TRBV5-1
len: 14
d_gene: TRBD2
j_gene: TRBJ2-5
abundance: NA
CDR3aa: CASRLAGGQETQYF
CDR3nt: TGCGCCAGCAGGTTAGCGGGGGGCCAAGAGACCCAGTACTTC

v_gene: TRBV5-1
len: 15
d_gene: TRBD2
j_gene: TRBJ2-1
abundance: NA
CDR3aa: CASSKGLAGGYEQFF
CDR3nt: TGCGCCAGCAGTAAGGGCCTAGCGGGGGGATATGAGCAGTTCTTC

v_gene: TRBV12-3/TRBV12-4
len: 15
d_gene: NA
j_gene: TRBJ1-6
abundance: few
CDR3aa: CASSAYMEDNSPLHF
CDR3nt: TGTGCCAGCAGTGCCTATATGGAGGATAATTCACCCCTCCACTTT

v_gene: TRBV20-1
len: 16
d_gene: TRBD2
j_gene: TRBJ2-2
abundance: few
CDR3aa: CSASFTTGGPHGELFF
CDR3nt: TGCAGTGCTAGTTTTACCACGGGGGGGCCGCACGGGGAGCTGTTTTTT

v_gene: TRBV15
len: 17
d_gene: TRBD2
j_gene: TRBJ2-3
abundance: few
CDR3aa: CATSRDVPGGGTDTQYF
CDR3nt: TGTGCCACCAGCAGAGATGTCCCGGGAGGAGGCACAGATACGCAGTATTTT

v_gene: TRBV29-1
len: 14
d_gene: NA
j_gene: TRBJ2-5
abundance: few
CDR3aa: CSVKSRDRGETQYF
CDR3nt: TGCAGCGTTAAAAGCCGCGATCGAGGGGAGACCCAGTACTTC